Below, 27 T cell receptor beta chains from the same sample are listed, as sequenced in a study of T cells after yellow fever vaccination. TCRdb used MiXCR to reprocess the 5' RACE reads, holding one entry per CDR3 protein. The table records some 240,000 distinct CDR3 sequences, 3.2% of them present only once. The sample in question was CD4+ T cells sorted from PBMCs, obtained 10 days after the yellow fever booster vaccination. These receptors were obtained from a man younger than 35 who received the YFV17D yellow fever vaccine.

The sample holds a few counts of this clonotype. The genes are TRBV19 and TRBJ2-2; TRBD2 matches at 10 bases. The trim removed 1 base at V and 16 bases at J, leaving 9 bases unmatched. Germline CDR1 reads LNHDA; CDR2 reads SQIVND (reference sequence). The CDR3 totals 14 residues. The CDR3 spells CASSIAASGGPSFF. CDR3 DNA: TGTGCCAGTAGTATAGCGGCTAGCGGGGGACCTTCGTTTTTT.

The chain recombines TRBV6-1 with TRBJ1-6, with 9 nucleotides matching TRBD1. The CDR3 runs 16 residues. CDR1 is MNHNS and CDR2 is SASEGT in the germline V gene. V trimming: 6 bases; J trimming: 9 bases; junction bases outside the gene matches: 12. The CDR3 sequence is CASSHGQGRKISPLHF. CDR3 sequence (DNA): TGTGCCAGCAGCCACGGACAGGGGAGGAAAATTTCACCCCTCCACTTT.

This clonotype was seen many times. V gene TRBV7-9 combines with J gene TRBJ1-4; unclear D gene. Trimming left V 5 bases short and J 6 bases short, with 19 bases between. The CDR3 has 16 amino acids. The germline V gene has CDR1 SEHNR and CDR2 FQNEAQ (reference sequence). As DNA, the CDR3 is TGTGCCAGCAGCCCATCGTCATGGACCTCTGATGAAAAACTGTTTTTT. Protein product: CASSPSSWTSDEKLFF.

This clonotype was counted at least ten times. This chain uses TRBV20-1 with TRBJ1-1; no firm D call. Trimming stripped 2 bases from V and 3 bases from J, with 10 bases between. Germline V gene lookup returns CDR1 DFQATT and CDR2 SNEGSKA (reference sequence). The CDR3 runs 13 residues. The CDR3 coding sequence is TGCAGTGCTAGACAGACTGAATACACTGAAGCTTTCTTT. The encoded protein is CSARQTEYTEAFF.

The gene calls are TRBV7-2 and TRBJ1-5, with D unclear. The V end was cut by 2 bases, the J end by 2 bases, with 7 bases between. The germline gives CDR1 SGHTA, CDR2 FQGNSA. The CDR3 has 14 residues. CDR3 sequence (DNA): TGTGCCAGCAGCTTAAGCACTCGCAATCAGCCCCAGCATTTT. Protein product: CASSLSTRNQPQHF.

This clonotype was seen at least ten times. The chain combines TRBV18 with TRBJ2-7; no firm D call. CDR3 length: 13 amino acids. The V and J ends lost 3 bases and 4 bases respectively, with 10 bases between them. The germline CDR1 and CDR2 sequences are KGHSH and LQKENI. The DNA for the CDR3 is TGTGCCAGCTCACCTCCGTCCTCTTACGAGCAGTACTTC. This encodes CASSPPSSYEQYF.

This clonotype was detected many times. This sequence joins TRBV29-1 and TRBJ2-7; 9 bases are a match to TRBD1. Germline CDR1 SQVTM, CDR2 ANQGSEA. CDR3 size: 12 residues. V dropped 6 bases and J dropped 5; count of bases not matched to a gene: 5. The CDR3 loop is CSVEGQGHEQYV. For the CDR3, the DNA is TGCAGCGTGGAGGGACAGGGTCACGAGCAGTACGTC.

Only a few counts were recorded for this clonotype. An end of the junction does not agree with germline; a read error may underlie this. The V gene is TRBV7-9, the J gene TRBJ2-1, with D perhaps being TRBD1 or TRBD2 (5 bases each). Germline CDR1 reads SEHNR; CDR2 reads FQNEAQ (reference sequence). This CDR3 is built from 12 residues. This CDR3 reads CASSLTGTLGAF. CDR3 coding DNA: TGTGCCAGCAGCTTAACCGGGACCTTAGGGGCTTTC. Complete variable domain (other parts from reference TRBV7-9 and TRBJ2-1): DTGVSQNPRHKITKRGQNVTFRCDPISEHNRLYWYRQTLGQGPEFLTYFQNEAQLEKSRLLSDRFSAERPKGSFSTLEIQRTEQGDSAMYLCASSLTGTLGAFGPGTRLTVL.

This clonotype was seen a few times. The chain is built from TRBV20-1 and TRBJ1-2; 8 positions match TRBD1. The CDR3 loop spans 16 amino acids. Germline-derived CDR1 and CDR2 are DFQATT and SNEGSKA (reference sequence). V lost 3 bases, J lost 3 bases, and 12 bases stayed unmatched. The CDR3 DNA reads as TGCAGTGCTAGTTCCCCCCCAGGGGGCATTCACTATGGCTACACCTTC. Protein product: CSASSPPGGIHYGYTF.

This clonotype was recorded many times. The chain employs TRBV5-1 and TRBJ1-2, with a weak D call TRBD1 (5 bases). The ends were cut back, 2 bases at V and 6 bases at J, with 17 bases in the middle. Germline V gene sequence: CDR1 SGHRS, CDR2 YFSETQ. The CDR3 covers 15 residues. The DNA for the CDR3 is TGCGCCAGCAGCTTTGGCGCAGGGCAAGGAAATGGCTACACCTTC. This translates into CASSFGAGQGNGYTF.

This clonotype was counted at least ten times. The rearrangement links TRBV5-6 to TRBJ1-6, with unresolved D. Per the germline V gene, CDR1 is SGHDT and CDR2 is YYEEEE. This CDR3 has 15 residues. V was pared by 0 bases and J by 4 bases, with 8 bases between. CDR3 amino acids: CASSLVGSYNSPLHF. For the CDR3, the DNA is TGTGCCAGCAGCTTGGTAGGGAGTTATAATTCACCCCTCCACTTT.

This clonotype was seen at least ten times. This chain links TRBV7-2 with TRBJ2-7; D possibly corresponds to TRBD2 (5 bases). Deletions cut 3 bases from V and 4 bases from J, with 13 bases between. The CDR3 is 14 amino acids. Germline V gene lookup returns CDR1 SGHTA and CDR2 FQGNSA. The CDR3 DNA reads as TGTGCCAGCAGCTTCGGGGTCGGAGGTTACGAGCAGTACGTC. It codes for CASSFGVGGYEQYV.

This clonotype was seen a handful of times. This chain uses TRBV2 with TRBJ1-5; TRBD1 agrees at 9 bases. The CDR3 extends over 15 amino acids. Germline V lookup: CDR1 SNHLY, CDR2 FYNNEI. The junction had 6 bases not matched to a gene; V was cut back by 6 bases and J by 3 bases. CDR3 coding DNA: TGTGCCAGCAGATCCGGGACAGGGTTCAATCAGCCCCAGCATTTT. Its translation: CASRSGTGFNQPQHF.

This clonotype was detected ten times or more. The chain recombines TRBV20-1 with TRBJ1-2; possible D gene TRBD1, 5 bases. V was trimmed by 0 bases and J by 4 bases, leaving 9 bases between them. The CDR3 length is 13 residues. Germline V gene sequence: CDR1 DFQATT, CDR2 SNEGSKA (reference sequence). The CDR3 DNA is TGCAGTGCTAGAGATTACAGGCTCTATGGCTACACCTTC. Amino acids: CSARDYRLYGYTF.

This clonotype was counted ten times or more. The chain is built from TRBV5-1 and TRBJ1-2; perhaps TRBD1 as D (5 bases). V lost 2 bases, J lost 6 bases, and 14 bases lay in between. The CDR3 consists of 14 residues. Germline V gene data show CDR1 as SGHRS and CDR2 as YFSETQ. The CDR3: CASSFGAAEHGYTF. The CDR3 DNA follows: TGCGCCAGCAGCTTCGGGGCAGCGGAGCATGGCTACACCTTC.

This clonotype was counted at least ten times. This chain uses TRBV2 with TRBJ1-1; 7 bases match TRBD1. This CDR3 contains 15 residues. The V gene end was trimmed by 7 bases and the J gene end by 1 base; junction bases not matched to a gene: 9. Germline V gives CDR1 SNHLY, CDR2 FYNNEI. CDR3 nucleotides: TGTGCCAGCAACCGACAGGGCGGGGGGAACACTGAAGCTTTCTTT. Amino acid sequence: CASNRQGGGNTEAFF. The whole variable domain, filled in from reference TRBV2 and TRBJ1-1, reads EPEVTQTPSHQVTQMGQEVILRCVPISNHLYFYWYRQILGQKVEFLVSFYNNEISEKSEIFDDQFSVERPDGSNFTLKIRSTKLEDSAMYFCASNRQGGGNTEAFFGQGTRLTVV.

This clonotype has at least ten counts. The V gene is TRBV20-1, the J gene TRBJ2-2; the D call may be TRBD1 or TRBD2 (5 bases each). In germline, CDR1 is DFQATT, CDR2 SNEGSKA (reference sequence). CDR3 length: 13 residues. V was shortened by 4 bases and J by 6 bases, with 12 bases between the two germline ends. The CDR3 loop is CSATGTPSGELFF. The CDR3 DNA sequence: TGCAGTGCTACCGGGACCCCGTCCGGGGAGCTGTTTTTT.

This clonotype was seen at least ten times. This chain uses TRBV2 with TRBJ2-1, with 7 bases fitting TRBD2. V shed 7 bases, J shed 8 bases, and the junction held 11 bases outside the gene matches. The CDR3 loop spans 14 amino acids. Germline V gives CDR1 SNHLY, CDR2 FYNNEI. CDR3 nucleotide sequence: TGTGCCAGCACTTCAGGAGCGGGGCGGTATGAGCAGTTCTTC. Encoded protein: CASTSGAGRYEQFF.

This clonotype was counted only a few times. V and J are TRBV18 and TRBJ1-4, with TRBD1 matching 8 bases. V was pared by 5 bases and J by 3 bases, with 2 bases of the junction left unmatched. There are 14 residues in the CDR3. From germline, CDR1 is KGHSH and CDR2 LQKENI. The CDR3 DNA reads TGTGCCAGCTCAGGACAGGGTTCTAATGAAAAACTGTTTTTT. Translation gives CASSGQGSNEKLFF.

A few counts support this clonotype. The rearrangement joins TRBV4-3 to TRBJ1-2, with TRBD1 matching 7 bases. The CDR3 runs 15 residues. The V gene's germline CDR1 is LGHNA and CDR2 YSLEER. Losses at the gene ends were 0 bases for V and 7 bases for J; bases not matched to a gene: 8. The chain's CDR3 is CASSQETRGAGGYTF. In nucleotides, the CDR3 is TGCGCCAGCAGCCAAGAGACCAGGGGGGCAGGTGGCTACACCTTC.

This clonotype was seen a few times. The rearrangement uses TRBV30 and TRBJ1-3; D perhaps matches TRBD1 (6 bases). CDR1 is GTSNPN, CDR2 SVGIG, per germline (reference sequence). V lost 5 bases, J lost 2 bases, and 13 bases lay in between. CDR3 length: 14 residues. CDR3 region: CAWATGKAGNTIYF. For the CDR3, the DNA is TGTGCCTGGGCCACAGGGAAAGCTGGAAACACCATATATTTT.

This clonotype was picked up many times. V gene TRBV20-1 combines with J gene TRBJ1-1; 10 bases fit TRBD1. Trimming took 3 bases from V and 3 from J; bases not matched to a gene: 7. Germline assignment: CDR1 DFQATT and CDR2 SNEGSKA (reference sequence). This CDR3 is built from 15 residues. The CDR3 DNA reads TGCAGTGCTAGTAAGCCCGGGACAGGGGACACTGAAGCTTTCTTT. Its protein product is CSASKPGTGDTEAFF.

The gene calls are TRBV15 and TRBJ1-2; no clear D gene. V was shortened by 3 bases and J by 5 bases, with 7 bases between the two germline ends. Germline V gene sequence: CDR1 LNHNV, CDR2 YYDKDF (reference sequence). The CDR3 is 12 amino acids. CDR3 protein: CATSRDRYGYTF. The DNA of the CDR3 is TGTGCCACCAGCAGGGATAGGTATGGCTACACCTTC. The full variable domain, rest sourced from reference TRBV15 and TRBJ1-2, is DAMVIQNPRYQVTQFGKPVTLSCSQTLNHNVMYWYQQKSSQAPKLLFHYYDKDFNNEADTPDNFQSRRPNTSFCFLDIRSPGLGDTAMYLCATSRDRYGYTFGSGTRLTVV.

This clonotype was detected many times. This sequence joins TRBV15 and TRBJ2-1; D is undetermined. The ends were cut back, 2 bases at V and 5 bases at J, with 13 bases in the middle. The length of the CDR3 is 15 residues. Germline V gene sequence: CDR1 LNHNV, CDR2 YYDKDF (reference sequence). The CDR3 region is CATSRSRLEDNEQFF. DNA for the CDR3: TGTGCCACCAGCAGATCGAGGCTAGAAGACAATGAGCAGTTCTTC.

This clonotype came up a few times. The V and J genes are TRBV5-1 and TRBJ2-1; D call uncertain. The germline V and J ends were trimmed by 2 bases and 7 bases, with 13 bases remaining between them. Looked up from germline, CDR1 is SGHRS and CDR2 is YFSETQ. There are 14 residues in the CDR3. DNA for the CDR3: TGCGCCAGCAGCTTTGGGCCCTTGGCGAATGAGCAGTTCTTC. It specifies CASSFGPLANEQFF.

The table lists this clonotype with many counts. The chain joins TRBV28 to TRBJ2-3, with a possible D match to TRBD1 (5 bases). Looked up from germline, CDR1 is MDHEN and CDR2 is SYDVKM. This CDR3 is 12 amino acids long. The V and J ends lost 6 bases and 9 bases respectively, with 13 bases between them. The CDR3 loop reads CASSLRQPTQYF. CDR3 coding DNA: TGTGCCAGCAGCCTACGACAGCCCACGCAGTATTTT.

This clonotype was found a few times. This chain connects TRBV29-1 to TRBJ1-6, with D possibly matching TRBD1 (6 bases). With 6 bases removed from V and 0 bases from J, the gap between germline ends came to 9 bases. The CDR3 has 14 amino acids. Germline V gene lookup returns CDR1 SQVTM and CDR2 ANQGSEA. CDR3 bases: TGCAGCGTGAGGACAGCCTCCTATAATTCACCCCTCCACTTT. It is translated as CSVRTASYNSPLHF.